The source of this T cell receptor beta chain is a study of T and B cells in COVID-19 patients. Whole-study context: Blood was sampled from COVID-19 patients who were either actively infected or recovered.

The CDR3 is 12 residues long. Germline CDR1 reads SQVTM; CDR2 reads ANQGSEA. Trimming shortened V by 5 bases and J by 7 bases, and 15 bases separated the two germline ends. Multiplex PCR with BIOMED2 TRB-A/B primer pools amplified TRB rearrangements. One entry per CDR3 protein, called by TCRdb with MiXCR from the multiplex PCR reads. The table shows 5,500 to 8,500 distinct CDR3 sequences, with around 21% occurring only once. Blood genomic DNA input for TRB amplification was about 240-550 ng. This clonotype is a singleton in its sample. The chain recombines TRBV29-1 with TRBJ2-7, with D possibly being TRBD1 (6 bases). The sample was blood. The TCR was taken from a human donor who had recovered from COVID-19. The CDR3 protein is CSVPRDTGEQYF. As DNA, the CDR3 is TGCAGCGTTCCCAGGGACACCGGGGAGCAGTACTTC.